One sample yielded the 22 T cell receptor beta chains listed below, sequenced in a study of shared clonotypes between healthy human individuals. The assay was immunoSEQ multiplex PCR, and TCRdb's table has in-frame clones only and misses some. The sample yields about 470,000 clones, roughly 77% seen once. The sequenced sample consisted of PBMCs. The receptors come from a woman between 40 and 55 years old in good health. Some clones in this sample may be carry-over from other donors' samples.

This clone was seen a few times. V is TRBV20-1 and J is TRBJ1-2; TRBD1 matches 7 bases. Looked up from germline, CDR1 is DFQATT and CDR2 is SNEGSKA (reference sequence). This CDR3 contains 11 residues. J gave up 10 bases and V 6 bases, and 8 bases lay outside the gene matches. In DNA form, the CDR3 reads TGCAGTGCGTCGGGACAGTTGGACTACACCTTC. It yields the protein CSASGQLDYTF.

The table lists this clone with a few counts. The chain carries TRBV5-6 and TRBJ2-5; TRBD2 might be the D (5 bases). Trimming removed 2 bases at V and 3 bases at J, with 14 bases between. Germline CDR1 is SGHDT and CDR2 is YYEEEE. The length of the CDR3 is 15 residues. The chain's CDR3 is CASSFGEWVEETQYF. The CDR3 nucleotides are TGTGCCAGCAGCTTCGGGGAGTGGGTAGAAGAGACCCAGTACTTC.

The CDR3 loop reads CASSPSGDNEQFF. CDR3 sequence (DNA): TGTGCCAGTAGCCCTAGCGGGGATAATGAGCAGTTCTTC. The genes are TRBV19 and TRBJ2-1; 9 bases match TRBD2. CDR1 is LNHDA and CDR2 is SQIVND in the germline V gene (reference sequence). The CDR3 is made up of 13 amino acids. Trimming took 6 bases from V and 7 from J; bases not matched to a gene: 4.

The CDR3: CASSLMPAAAGELFF. CDR3 nucleotide sequence: TGTGCCAGCAGCCTAATGCCCGCTGCCGCCGGGGAGCTGTTTTTT. The chain carries TRBV7-3 and TRBJ2-2; D is unresolved. The CDR3 spans 15 residues. Germline-derived CDR1 and CDR2 are SGHTA and FQGTGA. V shed 5 bases and J shed 6 bases, with 16 bases lying between them.

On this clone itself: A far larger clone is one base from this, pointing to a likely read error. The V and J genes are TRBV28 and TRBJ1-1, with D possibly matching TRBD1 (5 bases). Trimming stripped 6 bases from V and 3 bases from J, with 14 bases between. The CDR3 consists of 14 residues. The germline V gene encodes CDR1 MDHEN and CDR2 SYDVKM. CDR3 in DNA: TGTGCCAGCAGCCGCGGGGCACGCCACACTGAAGCTTTCTTT. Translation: CASSRGARHTEAFF.

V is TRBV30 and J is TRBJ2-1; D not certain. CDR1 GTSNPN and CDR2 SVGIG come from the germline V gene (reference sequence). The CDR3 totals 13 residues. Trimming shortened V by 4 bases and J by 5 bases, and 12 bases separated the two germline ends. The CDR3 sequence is CAWTSDQNNEQFF. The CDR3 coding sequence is TGTGCCTGGACCTCCGACCAGAACAATGAGCAGTTCTTC. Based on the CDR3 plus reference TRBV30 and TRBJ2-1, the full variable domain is SQTIHQWPATLVQPVGSPLSLECTVEGTSNPNLYWYRQAAGRGLQLLFYSVGIGQISSEVPQNLSASRPQDRQFILSSKKLLLSDSGFYLCAWTSDQNNEQFFGPGTRLTVL.

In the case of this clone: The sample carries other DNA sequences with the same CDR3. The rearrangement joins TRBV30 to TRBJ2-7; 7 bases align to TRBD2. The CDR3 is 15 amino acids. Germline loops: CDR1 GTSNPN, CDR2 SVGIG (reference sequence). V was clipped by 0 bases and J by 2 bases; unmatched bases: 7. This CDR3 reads CAWSVGLAAAYEQYF. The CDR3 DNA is TGTGCCTGGAGTGTAGGTCTAGCGGCCGCCTACGAGCAGTACTTC.

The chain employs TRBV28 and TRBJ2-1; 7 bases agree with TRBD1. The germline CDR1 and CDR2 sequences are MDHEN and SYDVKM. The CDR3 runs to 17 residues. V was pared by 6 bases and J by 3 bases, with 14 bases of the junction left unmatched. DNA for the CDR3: TGTGCCAGCAGATTACGTGGCGGACAGGTCCTCTACAATGAGCAGTTCTTC. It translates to CASRLRGGQVLYNEQFF.

CDR3 in amino acids: CASRPGPNTDTQYF. The CDR3 nucleotides are TGTGCCAGCCGACCGGGACCGAACACAGATACGCAGTATTTT. The chain joins TRBV6-5 to TRBJ2-3; D may correspond to TRBD1 or TRBD2 (5 bases each). Deletions cut 8 bases from V and 2 bases from J, with 14 bases between. This CDR3 contains 14 residues. Germline lookup yields CDR1 MNHEY and CDR2 SVGAGI.

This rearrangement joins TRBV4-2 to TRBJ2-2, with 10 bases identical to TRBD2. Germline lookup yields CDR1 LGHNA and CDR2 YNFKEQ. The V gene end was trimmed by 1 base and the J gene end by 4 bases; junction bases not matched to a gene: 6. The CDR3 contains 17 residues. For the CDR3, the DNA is TGTGCCAGCAGCCAAGTACCTAGCGGGGGAAGCACCGGGGAGCTGTTTTTT. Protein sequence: CASSQVPSGGSTGELFF.

The CDR3 DNA sequence: TGCGCCAGCAGCTTGGGGACAGTCTGGGAGCAGTACTTC. This translates into CASSLGTVWEQYF. The rearrangement links TRBV5-1 to TRBJ2-7; weak D call: TRBD1 (6 bases). The CDR3 is 13 residues long. Deletions cut 0 bases from V and 7 bases from J, with 11 bases between. Germline V gives CDR1 SGHRS, CDR2 YFSETQ. Full variable domain (outside the CDR3, taken from reference TRBV5-1 and TRBJ2-7): KAGVTQTPRYLIKTRGQQVTLSCSPISGHRSVSWYQQTPGQGLQFLFEYFSETQRNKGNFPGRFSGRQFSNSRSEMNVSTLELGDSALYLCASSLGTVWEQYFGPGTRLTVT.

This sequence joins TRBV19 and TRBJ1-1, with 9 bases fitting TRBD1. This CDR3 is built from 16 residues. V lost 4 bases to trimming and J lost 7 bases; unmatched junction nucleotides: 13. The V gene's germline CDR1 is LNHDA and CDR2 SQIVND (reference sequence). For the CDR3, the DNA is TGTGCCAGTAGTACTGGGACAGGGCGATCTCAAGTTGAAGCTTTCTTT. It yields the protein CASSTGTGRSQVEAFF. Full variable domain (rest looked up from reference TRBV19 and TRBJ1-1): DGGITQSPKYLFRKEGQNVTLSCEQNLNHDAMYWYRQDPGQGLRLIYYSQIVNDFQKGDIAEGYSVSREKKESFPLTVTSAQKNPTAFYLCASSTGTGRSQVEAFFGQGTRLTVV.

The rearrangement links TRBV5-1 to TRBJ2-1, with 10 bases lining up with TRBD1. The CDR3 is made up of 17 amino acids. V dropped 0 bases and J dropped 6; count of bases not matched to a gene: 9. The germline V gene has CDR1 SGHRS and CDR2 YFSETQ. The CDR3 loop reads CASSLAEGTGAFNEQFF. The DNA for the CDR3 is TGCGCCAGCAGCTTGGCCGAGGGGACAGGGGCTTTCAATGAGCAGTTCTTC.

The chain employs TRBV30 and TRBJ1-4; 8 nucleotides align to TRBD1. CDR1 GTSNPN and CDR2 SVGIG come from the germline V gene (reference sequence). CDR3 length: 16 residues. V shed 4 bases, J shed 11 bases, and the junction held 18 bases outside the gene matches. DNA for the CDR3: TGTGCCTGGACAACCATTCCCCTGCAGGGGGCTGAGAAACTGTTTTTT. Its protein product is CAWTTIPLQGAEKLFF.

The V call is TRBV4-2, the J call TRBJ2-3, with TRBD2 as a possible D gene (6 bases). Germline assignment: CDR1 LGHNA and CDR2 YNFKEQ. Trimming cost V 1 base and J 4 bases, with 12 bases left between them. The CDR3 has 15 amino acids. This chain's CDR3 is CASSQGEPGADTQYF. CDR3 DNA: TGTGCCAGCAGCCAAGGGGAACCGGGGGCAGATACGCAGTATTTT.

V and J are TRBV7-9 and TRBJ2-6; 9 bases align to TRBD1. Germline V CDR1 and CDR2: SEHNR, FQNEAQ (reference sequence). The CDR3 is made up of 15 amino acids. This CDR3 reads CALDRGIPGANVLTF. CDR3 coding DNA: TGTGCTTTAGACAGGGGGATTCCTGGGGCCAACGTCCTGACTTTC.

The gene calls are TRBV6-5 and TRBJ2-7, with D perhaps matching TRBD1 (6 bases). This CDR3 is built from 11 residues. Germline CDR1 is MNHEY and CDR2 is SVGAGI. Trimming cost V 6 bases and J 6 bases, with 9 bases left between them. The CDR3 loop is CASRRGFEQYF. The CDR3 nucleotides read TGTGCCAGCAGAAGGGGGTTCGAGCAGTACTTC.

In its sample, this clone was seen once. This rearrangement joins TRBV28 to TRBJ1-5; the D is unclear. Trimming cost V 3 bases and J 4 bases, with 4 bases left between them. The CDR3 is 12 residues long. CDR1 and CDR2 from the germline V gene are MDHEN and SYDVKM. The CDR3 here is CASSFLNQPQHF. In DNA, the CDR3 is TGTGCCAGCAGTTTCCTTAATCAGCCCCAGCATTTT. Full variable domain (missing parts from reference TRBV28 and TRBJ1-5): DVKVTQSSRYLVKRTGEKVFLECVQDMDHENMFWYRQDPGLGLRLIYFSYDVKMKEKGDIPEGYSVSREKKERFSLILESASTNQTSMYLCASSFLNQPQHFGDGTRLSIL.

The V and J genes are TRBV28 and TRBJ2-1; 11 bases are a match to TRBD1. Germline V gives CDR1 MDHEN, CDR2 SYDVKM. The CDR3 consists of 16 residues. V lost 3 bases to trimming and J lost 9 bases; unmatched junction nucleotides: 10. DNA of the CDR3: TGTGCCAGCAGTTTGGCAGGGGGGACAGGGGGTGGTGAGCAGTTCTTC. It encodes CASSLAGGTGGGEQFF.

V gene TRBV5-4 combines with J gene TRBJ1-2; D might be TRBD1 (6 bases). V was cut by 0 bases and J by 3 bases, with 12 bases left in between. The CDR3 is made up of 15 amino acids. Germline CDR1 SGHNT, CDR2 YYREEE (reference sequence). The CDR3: CASSLGAGADYGYTF. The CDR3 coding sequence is TGTGCCAGCAGCTTGGGCGCAGGGGCAGACTATGGCTACACCTTC.

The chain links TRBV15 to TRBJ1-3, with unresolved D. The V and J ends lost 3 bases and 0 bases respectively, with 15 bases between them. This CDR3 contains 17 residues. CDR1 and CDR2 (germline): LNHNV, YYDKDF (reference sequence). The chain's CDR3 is CATSRYGAMSSGNTIYF. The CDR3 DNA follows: TGTGCCACCAGCAGGTATGGCGCAATGAGCTCTGGAAACACCATATATTTT. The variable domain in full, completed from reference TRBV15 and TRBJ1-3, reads DAMVIQNPRYQVTQFGKPVTLSCSQTLNHNVMYWYQQKSSQAPKLLFHYYDKDFNNEADTPDNFQSRRPNTSFCFLDIRSPGLGDTAMYLCATSRYGAMSSGNTIYFGEGSWLTVV.

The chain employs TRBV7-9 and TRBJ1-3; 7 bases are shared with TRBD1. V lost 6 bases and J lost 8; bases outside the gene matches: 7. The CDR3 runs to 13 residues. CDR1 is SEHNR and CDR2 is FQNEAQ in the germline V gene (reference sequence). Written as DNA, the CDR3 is TGTGCCAGCAGTCGATACACAGGGGACACCATATATTTT. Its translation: CASSRYTGDTIYF.